Presented here are 18 T cell receptor beta chains from one specimen sequenced in a study of Ad26.COV2.S vaccination and SARS-CoV-2 variants. Treatment specified: about 20 received Ad26.COV2.S at low or high dose, single or two shots; a few received placebo; per-sample allocation not given. The samples were gathered on day 63 after the first injection of vaccine or placebo. The repertoire was sequenced with immunoSEQ multiplex PCR; TCRdb's copy has only in-frame clones and lacks some. The sample contains a few hundred thousand clones, about 90% of which appear only once. This specimen consisted of peripheral blood, obtained in a trial of Ad26.COV2.S vaccine versus placebo. These receptors were taken from a person aged 18-60 years who received the Ad26.COV2.S COVID-19 vaccine or a placebo.

This clone was recorded only once. V gene TRBV7-2 combines with J gene TRBJ2-7; D not certain. Between the trimmed V and J ends, which lost 3 bases and 0 bases, there was a span of 9 bases. Germline CDR1 reads SGHTA; CDR2 reads FQGNSA. This CDR3 region has 14 residues. CDR3 DNA sequence: TGTGCCAGCAGCTTGGACGGAAGCTCCTACGAGCAGTACTTC. Its translation is CASSLDGSSYEQYF.

The chain employs TRBV10-2 and TRBJ2-3; D possibly corresponds to TRBD2 (5 bases). CDR3 size: 13 residues. V was pared by 9 bases and J by 4 bases, with 14 bases between. CDR1 is WSHSY and CDR2 is SAAADI in the germline V gene. This CDR3 reads CASGLLGPDTQYF. The DNA for the CDR3 is TGCGCCAGTGGACTTTTGGGTCCAGATACGCAGTATTTT.

This clone was recorded only once. The rearrangement links TRBV29-1 to TRBJ2-7; TRBD2 agrees at 12 bases. CDR1 is SQVTM, CDR2 ANQGSEA, per germline. Losses at the gene ends were 0 bases for V and 2 bases for J; bases not matched to a gene: 8. This CDR3 has 17 amino acids. The DNA of the CDR3 is TGCAGCGTTGAAGATCGGACTAGCGGGGCGCTGGCCTACGAGCAGTACTTC. This gives the protein CSVEDRTSGALAYEQYF.

This chain connects TRBV5-1 to TRBJ2-2, with D possibly being TRBD1 or TRBD2 (5 bases each). The CDR3 contains 14 residues. The ends were cut back, 4 bases at V and 5 bases at J, with 12 bases in the middle. Germline V gene sequence: CDR1 SGHRS, CDR2 YFSETQ. In DNA form, the CDR3 reads TGCGCCAGCAGCCGGGACCGAACAACCGGGGAGCTGTTTTTT. The encoded protein is CASSRDRTTGELFF.

The table lists this clone with a count of one. The chain carries TRBV6-5 and TRBJ1-1, with a weak D call TRBD1 (6 bases). This CDR3 comprises 15 residues. Germline CDR1 and CDR2: MNHEY and SVGAGI. Trimming stripped 6 bases from V and 6 bases from J, with 20 bases between. The CDR3 nucleotides read TGTGCCAGCAGCGAGGGGGTCGGGGGGCCGGCTGAAGCTTTCTTT. This encodes CASSEGVGGPAEAFF.

The CDR3 sequence: CASSQEGGGATEAFF. The CDR3 nucleotides read TGCGCCAGCAGCCAAGAAGGTGGAGGGGCCACTGAAGCTTTCTTT. The chain employs TRBV4-1 and TRBJ1-1; a possible D gene is TRBD1 (5 bases). This CDR3 contains 15 residues. The germline gives CDR1 MGHRA, CDR2 YSYEKL. Trimming stripped 0 bases from V and 4 bases from J, with 12 bases between.

J is TRBJ2-3 and V is TRBV9, with D unclear. The V end was cut by 3 bases, the J end by 1 base, with 15 bases between. This CDR3 spans 16 amino acids. From germline, CDR1 is SGDLS and CDR2 YYNGEE. CDR3 in DNA: TGTGCCAGCAGCGCCGAGATAGGGTCGGGCACAGATACGCAGTATTTT. Amino acids: CASSAEIGSGTDTQYF.

The V gene is TRBV29-1, the J gene TRBJ1-1, with D possibly TRBD1 on 6 matching bases. The CDR3 totals 13 residues. Germline V gene sequence: CDR1 SQVTM, CDR2 ANQGSEA. The ends were cut back, 7 bases at V and 6 bases at J, with 18 bases in the middle. The CDR3 bases are TGCAGCGCCGAGGCAGGGGCCGGTCCTGAAGCTTTCTTT. This gives the protein CSAEAGAGPEAFF.

The chain carries TRBV18 and TRBJ2-5, with TRBD2 identical over 7 bases. Per the germline V gene, CDR1 is KGHSH and CDR2 is LQKENI. V lost 3 bases to trimming and J lost 5 bases; unmatched junction nucleotides: 6. CDR3 length equals 14 residues. The DNA for the CDR3 is TGTGCCAGCTCACCTCCCGCGGGGGAGGAGACCCAGTACTTC. Encoded protein: CASSPPAGEETQYF.

This chain uses TRBV6-4 with TRBJ2-1; D gene ambiguous. V was clipped by 0 bases and J by 0 bases, with 9 bases between them. This CDR3 has 16 amino acids. Germline V CDR1 and CDR2: MRHNA, SNTAGT. Written as DNA, the CDR3 is TGTGCCAGCAGTGACTCGATGGTGAGCTCCTACAATGAGCAGTTCTTC. Its protein is CASSDSMVSSYNEQFF.

V is TRBV11-2 and J is TRBJ2-5; D gene uncertain. V was shortened by 1 base and J by 4 bases, with 7 bases between the two germline ends. Germline values: CDR1 SGHAT, CDR2 FQNNGV. The CDR3 loop spans 13 amino acids. The DNA of the CDR3 is TGTGCCAGCAGCTTAGCCCCTATAGAGACCCAGTACTTC. Residues: CASSLAPIETQYF.

The chain carries TRBV5-8 and TRBJ1-2; no definite D call. Trimming cost V 5 bases and J 8 bases, with 16 bases left between them. The V gene's germline CDR1 is SGHTS and CDR2 YDEGEE. The CDR3 has 13 amino acids. The CDR3 loop reads CASSPSTVTGYTF. CDR3 bases: TGTGCCAGCAGTCCGAGTACTGTTACGGGCTACACCTTC.

In this sample, this clone turned up a few times. The chain recombines TRBV11-2 with TRBJ1-1; possibly TRBD1 for D (5 bases). The V gene's germline CDR1 is SGHAT and CDR2 FQNNGV. This CDR3 is 16 amino acids long. Trimming left V 1 base short and J 2 bases short, with 14 bases between. The CDR3 DNA sequence: TGTGCCAGCAGCTTAGCCCCAGGGTATCCCAACACTGAAGCTTTCTTT. Translation: CASSLAPGYPNTEAFF.

This clone was observed a single time. The chain has TRBV27 and TRBJ2-3; 11 bases fit TRBD2. Germline values: CDR1 MNHEY, CDR2 SMNVEV (reference sequence). The CDR3 covers 15 residues. The V segment lost 4 bases and the J segment 3 bases; nucleotides outside the gene matches: 3. CDR3 bases: TGTGCCAGCAGTTCTACTAGCGGGGGTACAGATACGCAGTATTTT. Its translation: CASSSTSGGTDTQYF.

Details on this clone: Other DNA sequences in this specimen translate into the identical CDR3. The chain carries TRBV12-3 or TRBV12-4 and TRBJ1-1, with a tentative D call TRBD1 (5 bases). Trimming stripped 3 bases from V and 4 bases from J, with 9 bases between. The length of the CDR3 is 13 residues. The CDR3 DNA sequence: TGTGCCAGCAGTTTGGGGGGGGGCACTGAAGCTTTCTTT. This gives the protein CASSLGGGTEAFF.

The chain employs TRBV7-9 and TRBJ1-2; no definite D call. Germline lookup yields CDR1 SEHNR and CDR2 FQNEAQ (reference sequence). The ends were cut back, 5 bases at V and 4 bases at J, with 14 bases in the middle. This CDR3 is 14 amino acids long. The CDR3 DNA reads TGTGCCAGCAGCGACCGGACTGAGCCCTATGGCTACACCTTC. As protein: CASSDRTEPYGYTF.

The rearrangement links TRBV7-9 to TRBJ1-3; unclear D gene. The CDR3 runs 12 residues. Trimming pared 4 bases from V and 9 bases from J, leaving 10 bases between. Germline V gene data show CDR1 as SEHNR and CDR2 as FQNEAQ (reference sequence). The CDR3 loop reads CASSSSWGTIYF. The CDR3 DNA sequence: TGTGCCAGCAGCTCCTCGTGGGGCACCATATATTTT.

The chain carries TRBV11-3 and TRBJ2-6; the D gene could be TRBD1 or TRBD2 (5 bases each). This CDR3 comprises 16 residues. CDR1 is SGHNT, CDR2 YENEEA, per germline. Trimming pared 1 base from V and 2 bases from J, leaving 9 bases between. The DNA for the CDR3 is TGTGCCAGCAGCTTAGGGGACCTGACTGGGGCCAACGTCCTGACTTTC. Its translation is CASSLGDLTGANVLTF.